Below are 9 T cell receptor beta chains sequenced from a single sample in a study of T cells after yellow fever vaccination. MiXCR was run by TCRdb on the 5' RACE reads, yielding one entry per CDR3 protein. The sample yields more than 350,000 distinct CDR3 sequences, around 10% seen once. The sample consisted of PBMCs, taken on the day of the first yellow fever vaccination. The receptor source for this set is a man aged 18 to 35 who received the YFV17D yellow fever vaccine.

This chain joins TRBV25-1 and TRBJ1-2; D not resolved. Trimming shortened V by 3 bases and J by 5 bases, and 16 bases separated the two germline ends. This CDR3 has 15 residues. Germline V gene data show CDR1 as MGHDK and CDR2 as SYGVNS. CDR3 DNA: TGTGCCAGCAGTGACAGTCCTAAGGGCTGGTATGGCTACACCTTC. Its protein product is CASSDSPKGWYGYTF.

This chain's CDR3 is CSAREDGMAFF. The CDR3 DNA sequence: TGCAGTGCTAGGGAGGACGGGATGGCTTTCTTT. The rearrangement links TRBV20-1 to TRBJ1-1; D is unresolved. The germline CDR1 and CDR2 sequences are DFQATT and SNEGSKA (reference sequence). V shed 3 bases and J shed 11 bases, with 13 bases lying between them. This CDR3 has 11 amino acids.

This clonotype showed up just a few times. V gene TRBV5-1 combines with J gene TRBJ2-7, with D possibly matching TRBD1 (6 bases). The CDR3 has 14 residues. Deletions cut 2 bases from V and 3 bases from J, with 12 bases between. Per germline, CDR1 SGHRS and CDR2 YFSETQ. Here the CDR3 reads CASSLLTGNYEQYF. The CDR3 nucleotides are TGCGCCAGCAGCTTACTCACAGGGAACTACGAGCAGTACTTC.

This clonotype was seen many times. The genes are TRBV7-2 and TRBJ2-5; TRBD1 agrees at 11 bases. CDR1 is SGHTA, CDR2 FQGNSA, per germline. CDR3 size: 15 residues. The V gene end was trimmed by 5 bases and the J gene end by 1 base; junction bases not matched to a gene: 3. The CDR3 loop reads CASSRGQGVQETQYF. The CDR3, as DNA: TGTGCCAGCAGCCGGGGACAGGGGGTCCAAGAGACCCAGTACTTC.

V and J are TRBV9 and TRBJ1-2, with D hard to call. The CDR3 sequence is 15 residues long. The V end lost 2 bases, the J end lost 5 bases, and 16 bases lay between the germline ends. CDR1 is SGDLS, CDR2 YYNGEE, per germline. As DNA, the CDR3 is TGTGCCAGCAGCGTCCTTGGAGGGCCGTCATATGGCTACACCTTC. It codes for CASSVLGGPSYGYTF. The full variable domain, with the rest looked up from reference TRBV9 and TRBJ1-2, is DSGVTQTPKHLITATGQRVTLRCSPRSGDLSVYWYQQSLDQGLQFLIQYYNGEERAKGNILERFSAQQFPDLHSELNLSSLELGDSALYFCASSVLGGPSYGYTFGSGTRLTVV.

This clonotype was observed a handful of times. J is TRBJ2-1 and V is TRBV7-2; D not certain. The CDR3 spans 15 residues. Germline V CDR1 and CDR2: SGHTA, FQGNSA. The germline V and J ends were trimmed by 5 bases and 3 bases, with 14 bases remaining between them. The CDR3 sequence: CASSPPSAGYNEQFF. The CDR3 nucleotides are TGTGCCAGCAGCCCCCCATCGGCCGGCTACAATGAGCAGTTCTTC.

This clonotype was seen a few times. The chain has TRBV20-1 and TRBJ2-1; D is possibly TRBD1 (5 bases). Trimming cost V 6 bases and J 10 bases, with 22 bases left between them. Per germline, CDR1 DFQATT and CDR2 SNEGSKA (reference sequence). This CDR3 has 14 residues. CDR3 bases: TGCAGTGCGTCCGCTGGGGCCTCGCGCGCGGAGCAGTTCTTC. The encoded protein is CSASAGASRAEQFF.

The V call is TRBV7-9, the J call TRBJ2-1; 10 bases are a match to TRBD1. In germline, CDR1 is SEHNR, CDR2 FQNEAQ (reference sequence). CDR3 length: 15 residues. V trimming: 2 bases; J trimming: 8 bases; junction bases outside the gene matches: 6. The CDR3 DNA reads as TGTGCCAGCAGCTTATCAGGGACAGGGGACTATGAGCAGTTCTTC. It encodes CASSLSGTGDYEQFF.

This clonotype was picked up many times. This chain uses TRBV20-1 with TRBJ1-2; D is uncertain. Germline V gene lookup returns CDR1 DFQATT and CDR2 SNEGSKA (reference sequence). The CDR3 consists of 11 residues. Trimming removed 0 bases at V and 1 base at J, with 0 bases between. DNA of the CDR3: TGCAGTGCTAGAGATAACTATGGCTACACCTTC. Its translation is CSARDNYGYTF.